Below are 12 T cell receptor beta chains sequenced from a single sample in a study of blood T cell repertoires in COVID-19. Data came from immunoSEQ multiplex PCR; TCRdb stores just in-frame clones and leaves some out. The sample lists roughly 300,000 clones; around 85% were seen once. What was sequenced was peripheral blood. These receptors all come from a woman in her thirties with COVID-19, enrolled during active disease.

This rearrangement joins TRBV5-1 to TRBJ2-2, with 11 bases matching TRBD2. The CDR3 has 17 residues. Trimming at V came to 4 bases and at J to 2 bases, leaving 7 bases not matched to a gene. In germline, CDR1 is SGHRS, CDR2 YFSETQ. In nucleotides, the CDR3 is TGCGCCAGCAGCGCCTCACTAGCGGGGGCTAACACCGGGGAGCTGTTTTTT. Encoded protein: CASSASLAGANTGELFF.

The chain uses TRBV19 and TRBJ1-5; the D gene is possibly TRBD1 (5 bases). The CDR3 is made up of 15 amino acids. V lost 10 bases and J lost 0, with 16 bases in between. Looked up from germline, CDR1 is LNHDA and CDR2 is SQIVND (reference sequence). The CDR3 spells CATTFGGYSNQPQHF. The CDR3 DNA reads as TGTGCCACTACCTTTGGGGGGTATAGCAATCAGCCCCAGCATTTT.

The chain is built from TRBV7-9 and TRBJ1-2; possible D gene TRBD1, 6 bases. The CDR3 has 13 residues. Germline loops: CDR1 SEHNR, CDR2 FQNEAQ (reference sequence). The germline V and J ends were trimmed by 1 base and 8 bases, with 11 bases remaining between them. The CDR3 DNA reads TGTGCCAGCAGCTTAGGACAGGAGTTGGGCTACACCTTC. It is translated as CASSLGQELGYTF.

CDR3 sequence: CASLRGGDVRTDTQYF. For the CDR3, the DNA is TGTGCCAGCCTCCGGGGAGGGGACGTTCGCACAGATACGCAGTATTTT. V and J are TRBV21-1 and TRBJ2-3; TRBD2 is the table's D call, not checked against the DNA. TRBV21-1 is termed a pseudogene. The CDR3 has 16 amino acids.

CDR3 amino acids: CASSPPGETQYF. As DNA, the CDR3 is TGTGCCAGCAGCCCCCCCGGGGAGACCCAGTACTTC. The chain is built from TRBV7-8 and TRBJ2-5; D not certain. This CDR3 spans 12 amino acids. From germline, CDR1 is SGHVS and CDR2 FQNEAQ. V was pared by 5 bases and J by 5 bases, with 9 bases between.

The chain uses TRBV11-2 and TRBJ2-5, with 9 bases identical to TRBD2. Trimming removed 6 bases from V and 6 bases from J; junction bases left unmatched: 5. CDR3 size: 13 residues. Germline V gene data show CDR1 as SGHAT and CDR2 as FQNNGV. The CDR3 DNA reads TGTGCCAGCAGGGCCAGCGGGGGGAAGACCCAGTACTTC. It codes for CASRASGGKTQYF.

The chain recombines TRBV28 with TRBJ2-2; D remains unclear. The CDR3 totals 12 residues. Germline V gene sequence: CDR1 MDHEN, CDR2 SYDVKM. V was cut by 3 bases and J by 4 bases, with 3 bases left in between. The CDR3 nucleotides read TGTGCCAGCAGTTTCCGCACCGGGGAGCTGTTTTTT. Protein product: CASSFRTGELFF.

V is TRBV9 and J is TRBJ2-7; the D gene is possibly TRBD2 (6 bases). The germline CDR1 and CDR2 sequences are SGDLS and YYNGEE. V lost 0 bases and J 3 bases, leaving 16 bases between the germline ends. CDR3 length: 16 residues. The CDR3 sequence: CASSVDGVSGYYEQYF. CDR3 in DNA: TGTGCCAGCAGCGTAGATGGTGTTAGCGGATACTACGAGCAGTACTTC.

The gene calls are TRBV7-2 and TRBJ2-1; 9 bases are shared with TRBD2. J lost 10 bases, V lost 3 bases, and 10 bases had no gene match. The germline CDR1 and CDR2 sequences are SGHTA and FQGNSA. This CDR3 region has 15 residues. The CDR3: CASSLMVSGGNEQFF. Here the CDR3 DNA reads TGTGCCAGCAGCTTGATGGTTAGCGGGGGTAACGAGCAGTTCTTC.

The genes are TRBV28 and TRBJ2-4; 7 nucleotides line up with TRBD1. Germline V lookup: CDR1 MDHEN, CDR2 SYDVKM. This CDR3 is 16 amino acids long. V shed 4 bases and J 0 bases; nucleotides not matched to a gene: 6. The DNA of the CDR3 is TGTGCCAGCAGTTACGGACAGGCGATAGCCAAAAACATTCAGTACTTC. This sequence encodes CASSYGQAIAKNIQYF.

CDR3: CASSQDRWLAGAMNTGELFF. In nucleotides, the CDR3 is TGTGCCAGCAGCCAAGATCGGTGGCTAGCGGGGGCCATGAACACCGGGGAGCTGTTTTTT. This chain joins TRBV3-1 (or the pseudogene TRBV3-2) and TRBJ2-2; 10 bases fit TRBD2. The CDR3 consists of 20 residues. Germline assignment: CDR1 LGHDT and CDR2 YNNKEL (reference sequence). V lost 0 bases, J lost 1 base, and 11 bases stayed unmatched.

A single count supports this clone. The chain couples TRBV27 to TRBJ1-5; 9 nucleotides agree with TRBD1. Germline V gene lookup returns CDR1 MNHEY and CDR2 SMNVEV (reference sequence). This CDR3 region has 14 residues. V gave up 3 bases and J gave up 4 bases; unmatched junction bases: 1. CDR3 protein: CASSFGTGNQPQHF. CDR3 sequence (DNA): TGTGCCAGCAGTTTTGGGACAGGGAATCAGCCCCAGCATTTT.